This T cell receptor beta chain is from a study of T cells in Graves' hyperthyroidism and ophthalmopathy. The study's findings and limits: Appearing also in blood were most of the thyroid clonotypes expanded above 0.001.

In germline, CDR1 is SNHLY, CDR2 FYNNEI. The CDR3 loop spans 13 amino acids. The J segment lost 3 bases and the V segment lost 6 bases, leaving 3 bases of the junction unmatched. This clonotype was detected ten times or more. What it binds is unknown. RNA transcripts gave rise to amplified TCR beta CDR3 regions. The HTBI primer set was used in a first-round RT-PCR of the TCR CDR3. One entry per CDR3 protein, called by TCRdb with MiXCR from the multiplex PCR reads. Of 600,000 to 800,000 distinct CDR3 sequences listed, 30% to 40% were seen once; the top ten hold roughly 30%. The sequence was obtained from a woman aged 40 to 55 with Graves' hyperthyroidism. Sample: blood. The V call is TRBV2, the J call TRBJ1-2; 8 nucleotides line up with TRBD1. DNA for the CDR3: TGTGCCAGCAGCACGGACAGGGACTATGGCTACACCTTC. Translation gives CASSTDRDYGYTF.